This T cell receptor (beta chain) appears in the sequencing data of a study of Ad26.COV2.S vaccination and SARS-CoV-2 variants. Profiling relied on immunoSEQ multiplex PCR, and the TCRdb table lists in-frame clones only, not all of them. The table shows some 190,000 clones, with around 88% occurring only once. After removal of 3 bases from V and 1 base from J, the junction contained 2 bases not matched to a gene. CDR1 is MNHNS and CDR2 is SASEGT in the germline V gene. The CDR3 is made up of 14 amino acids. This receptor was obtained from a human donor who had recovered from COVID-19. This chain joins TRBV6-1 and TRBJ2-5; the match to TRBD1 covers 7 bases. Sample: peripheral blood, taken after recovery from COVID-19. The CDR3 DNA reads TGTGCCAGCAGTGAGACAGGGTTCCAAGAGACCCAGTACTTC. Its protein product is CASSETGFQETQYF.